Listed here are 27 T cell receptor beta chains from one sample, sequenced in a study of blood T cell repertoires in COVID-19. Sequencing was performed with immunoSEQ multiplex PCR; in TCRdb, only in-frame clones are kept and a portion is missing. The repertoire holds under 200,000 clones, over 70% seen once, with approximately 6.9% in the top ten. Sequences were obtained from peripheral blood. The origin of the receptors is a man between 60 and 75 years old with acute or convalescent COVID-19.

V is TRBV5-4 and J is TRBJ1-6; TRBD1 aligns across 8 bases. Germline V lookup: CDR1 SGHNT, CDR2 YYREEE (reference sequence). Losses at the gene ends were 2 bases for V and 6 bases for J; bases not matched to a gene: 7. CDR3 length: 16 residues. Here the CDR3 reads CASSFGRGLSNSPLHF. The CDR3 nucleotides read TGTGCCAGCAGCTTCGGCAGGGGGCTTTCTAATTCACCCCTCCACTTT.

This clone was detected only a few times. The gene calls are TRBV12-5 and TRBJ1-5; D gene ambiguous. Per germline, CDR1 LGHNT and CDR2 FRNRAP. The CDR3 loop spans 13 amino acids. The V and J ends lost 3 bases and 7 bases respectively, with 10 bases between them. CDR3 DNA sequence: TGTGCTAGTGGTTTACTAGGTTCCCAGCCCCAGCATTTT. It encodes CASGLLGSQPQHF.

CDR3 sequence reads: CASSQYYYEQYF. For the CDR3, the DNA is TGTGCCAGCAGCCAATACTACTACGAGCAGTACTTC. This chain uses TRBV3-1 (or the pseudogene TRBV3-2) with TRBJ2-7; D is ambiguous. The CDR3 is 12 amino acids. From germline, CDR1 is LGHDT and CDR2 YNNKEL (reference sequence). Trimming removed 2 bases from V and 3 bases from J, with 5 bases in between.

This chain uses TRBV2 with TRBJ2-1, with TRBD2 matching over 7 bases. CDR3 length equals 15 residues. Trimming at V came to 7 bases and at J to 0 bases, leaving 6 bases not matched to a gene. Germline V gives CDR1 SNHLY, CDR2 FYNNEI. CDR3 sequence (DNA): TGTGCCAGCATCCCTAGCGGCAGCTCCTACAATGAGCAGTTCTTC. Translated, it gives CASIPSGSSYNEQFF.

The chain is built from TRBV6-2 or TRBV6-3 and TRBJ1-5; 8 bases are a match to TRBD1. The CDR3 has 17 residues. CDR1 is MNHEY, CDR2 SVGEGT, per germline. J gave up 3 bases and V 2 bases, and 9 bases lay outside the gene matches. The CDR3, as DNA: TGTGCCAGCAGTTACACGGGCCAGGGGGCACCCAATCAGCCCCAGCATTTT. It specifies CASSYTGQGAPNQPQHF.

The J gene is TRBJ2-3, the V gene TRBV6-1, with a weak D call TRBD2 (6 bases). V was cut by 3 bases and J by 6 bases, with 16 bases left in between. CDR3 length: 15 residues. Germline V gene sequence: CDR1 MNHNS, CDR2 SASEGT. This chain's CDR3 is CASSENRRAGDTQYF. The CDR3 DNA reads TGTGCCAGCAGTGAGAATAGGAGGGCCGGGGATACGCAGTATTTT.

The chain is built from TRBV6-5 and TRBJ2-3; 8 bases line up with TRBD1. The ends lost 5 bases at V and 0 bases at J; junction bases unmatched: 4. Germline V gene data show CDR1 as MNHEY and CDR2 as SVGAGI. This CDR3 has 15 residues. The CDR3 sequence is CASSRRQGSTDTQYF. CDR3 nucleotides: TGTGCCAGCAGTCGCAGACAGGGGAGCACAGATACGCAGTATTTT.

V gene TRBV7-6 combines with J gene TRBJ2-1; no definite D call. Germline assignment: CDR1 SGHVS and CDR2 FNYEAQ. The CDR3 extends over 13 amino acids. The V gene lost 5 bases and the J gene lost 4 bases, with 9 bases spanning the gap. DNA of the CDR3: TGTGCCAGCAGCCTACTAAGATACAATGAGCAGTTCTTC. Protein: CASSLLRYNEQFF.

The gene calls are TRBV3-1 (or the pseudogene TRBV3-2) and TRBJ2-4; TRBD2 matches at 7 bases. The CDR3 loop spans 17 amino acids. With V trimmed by 3 bases and J by 7 bases, 15 bases remained unmatched. CDR1 LGHDT and CDR2 YNNKEL come from the germline V gene (reference sequence). The DNA of the CDR3 is TGTGCCAGCAGCCAGCTACCTGGGACTACCGGCCGGAACATTCAGTACTTC. Amino acid sequence: CASSQLPGTTGRNIQYF.

This sequence joins TRBV7-3 and TRBJ2-1; TRBD2 matches 11 bases. Germline V gene sequence: CDR1 SGHTA, CDR2 FQGTGA. The V and J ends lost 5 bases and 11 bases, in that order; junction bases with no gene match: 11. The CDR3 runs 15 residues. In DNA, the CDR3 is TGTGCCAGCAGCCCAAGGGCTAGCGGGAGGTCCCAGCAGTTCTTC. This translates into CASSPRASGRSQQFF. Combining the CDR3 with reference TRBV7-3 and TRBJ2-1 gives the whole variable domain GAGVSQTPSNKVTEKGKYVELRCDPISGHTALYWYRQSLGQGPEFLIYFQGTGAADDSGLPNDRFFAVRPEGSVSTLKIQRTERGDSAVYLCASSPRASGRSQQFFGPGTRLTVL.

Details on this clone: This CDR3 is also generated by other DNA sequences in the sample. The chain combines TRBV24-1 with TRBJ2-3; D might be TRBD2 (6 bases). This CDR3 is built from 14 residues. CDR1 and CDR2 from the germline V gene are KGHDR and SFDVKD. Trimming left V 4 bases short and J 3 bases short, with 10 bases between. Written as DNA, the CDR3 is TGTGCCACCAGTGACTCCGGGAGAACAGATACGCAGTATTTT. This translates into CATSDSGRTDTQYF.

The rearrangement joins TRBV3-1 (or the pseudogene TRBV3-2) to TRBJ1-3; no clear D gene. Germline lookup yields CDR1 LGHDT and CDR2 YNNKEL (reference sequence). The V and J ends lost 4 bases and 3 bases respectively, with 13 bases between them. This CDR3 is built from 15 residues. CDR3 protein: CASSPTGGFGNTIYF. CDR3 in DNA: TGTGCCAGCAGCCCCACCGGCGGATTTGGAAACACCATATATTTT.

A note on this clone: The same CDR3 arises from other DNA sequences in this sample as well. The chain carries TRBV7-2 and TRBJ2-5; 8 nucleotides line up with TRBD2. The trim removed 5 bases at V and 3 bases at J, leaving 2 bases unmatched. There are 13 residues in the CDR3. Germline lookup yields CDR1 SGHTA and CDR2 FQGNSA. The CDR3: CASSRGGEETQYF. The CDR3, as DNA: TGTGCCAGCAGCCGGGGGGGCGAAGAGACCCAGTACTTC.

This clone was observed a few times. V and J are TRBV3-1 (or the pseudogene TRBV3-2) and TRBJ2-2, with 7 bases aligning to TRBD2. The CDR3 consists of 14 residues. The V and J ends lost 1 base and 8 bases, in that order; junction bases with no gene match: 4. The germline gives CDR1 LGHDT, CDR2 YNNKEL (reference sequence). The CDR3 DNA reads TGTGCCAGCAGCCAAGCGGGAGGTCCGGGGGAGCTGTTTTTT. Its protein product is CASSQAGGPGELFF.

The CDR3 here is CASSLTSLAGGLYNEQFF. CDR3 in DNA: TGTGCCAGCAGTTTAACATCCTTAGCGGGGGGTCTATACAATGAGCAGTTCTTC. The V gene is TRBV27, the J gene TRBJ2-1, with 10 bases matching TRBD2. Germline V lookup: CDR1 MNHEY, CDR2 SMNVEV (reference sequence). V shed 2 bases and J 4 bases; nucleotides not matched to a gene: 11. The CDR3 sequence is 18 residues long.

This clone was observed once. The chain is built from TRBV7-8 and TRBJ1-2; TRBD1 matches at 10 bases. CDR1 is SGHVS and CDR2 is FQNEAQ in the germline V gene. This CDR3 spans 15 amino acids. The ends lost 5 bases at V and 5 bases at J; junction bases unmatched: 8. CDR3: CASSLRDRGRYGYTF. The CDR3 bases are TGTGCCAGCAGCCTCCGGGACAGGGGAAGGTATGGCTACACCTTC. Complete variable domain (other parts from reference TRBV7-8 and TRBJ1-2): GAGVSQSPRYKVAKRGQDVALRCDPISGHVSLFWYQQALGQGPEFLTYFQNEAQLDKSGLPSDRFFAERPEGSVSTLKIQRTQQEDSAVYLCASSLRDRGRYGYTFGSGTRLTVV.

The chain uses TRBV28 and TRBJ2-7; D is possibly TRBD2 (5 bases). Germline-derived CDR1 and CDR2 are MDHEN and SYDVKM. V lost 6 bases to trimming and J lost 3 bases, with 15 bases between them. The CDR3 sequence is 14 residues long. The CDR3 protein is CASSLMIGGYEQYF. The DNA of the CDR3 is TGTGCCAGCAGCTTGATGATTGGAGGCTACGAGCAGTACTTC.

The chain employs TRBV10-2 and TRBJ1-1; no clear D. The germline gives CDR1 WSHSY, CDR2 SAAADI. V shed 0 bases and J shed 2 bases, with 10 bases lying between them. The CDR3 has 15 residues. Here the CDR3 DNA reads TGCGCCAGCAGTGAGTCAGCGGGCGCCAACACTGAAGCTTTCTTT. Protein product: CASSESAGANTEAFF.

The V gene is TRBV15, the J gene TRBJ2-1, with 8 nucleotides matching TRBD1. V shed 4 bases and J 6 bases; nucleotides not matched to a gene: 5. The CDR3 runs to 14 residues. The germline gives CDR1 LNHNV, CDR2 YYDKDF (reference sequence). The CDR3: CATSNPTGANEQFF. The DNA of the CDR3 is TGTGCCACCAGCAACCCGACAGGGGCCAATGAGCAGTTCTTC.

V usage is TRBV6-5 and J usage is TRBJ1-2; the D gene is possibly TRBD1 (5 bases). V shed 7 bases and J shed 4 bases, with 10 bases lying between them. Germline V gives CDR1 MNHEY, CDR2 SVGAGI. The CDR3 is 12 amino acids. The CDR3 DNA reads as TGTGCCAGCACCGGGGGTTCCTATGGCTACACCTTC. Translated, it gives CASTGGSYGYTF.

The rearrangement uses TRBV5-1 and TRBJ2-1; 10 positions agree with TRBD1. CDR3 length: 14 residues. Unmatched junction bases numbered 5, after V lost 4 bases and J lost 7 bases. Germline V gene sequence: CDR1 SGHRS, CDR2 YFSETQ. The CDR3 protein is CASSLGQGGNEQFF. DNA of the CDR3: TGCGCCAGCAGCCTAGGACAGGGGGGGAATGAGCAGTTCTTC.

The V and J genes are TRBV10-1 and TRBJ1-5; a weak D match, TRBD1 (6 bases). The germline gives CDR1 WNHNN, CDR2 SYGVQD (reference sequence). This CDR3 is built from 19 residues. V dropped 3 bases and J dropped 0 bases, with 21 bases sitting between them. The DNA of the CDR3 is TGCGCCAGCAGTGATTTTTTTTGCAGGGGCCCACTTAGCAATCAGCCCCAGCATTTT. This sequence encodes CASSDFFCRGPLSNQPQHF.

The chain recombines TRBV11-3 with TRBJ1-1; 7 bases align to TRBD1. The V and J ends lost 0 bases and 10 bases, in that order; junction bases with no gene match: 29. The germline gives CDR1 SGHNT, CDR2 YENEEA. The CDR3 spans 21 residues. For the CDR3, the DNA is TGTGCCAGCAGCTTAGAATTAAGGGGACTCCTACGTAACAGGGGTAGGCGAGGAGCTTTCTTT. Translation: CASSLELRGLLRNRGRRGAFF. The full variable domain, completed using reference TRBV11-3 and TRBJ1-1, is EAGVVQSPRYKIIEKKQPVAFWCNPISGHNTLYWYLQNLGQGPELLIRYENEEAVDDSQLPKDRFSAERLKGVDSTLKIQPAELGDSAVYLCASSLELRGLLRNRGRRGAFFGQGTRLTVV.

V and J are TRBV5-1 and TRBJ2-3; 12 bases agree with TRBD2. Germline CDR1 SGHRS, CDR2 YFSETQ. V trimming: 5 bases; J trimming: 2 bases; junction bases outside the gene matches: 6. The CDR3 contains 16 residues. CDR3 DNA sequence: TGCGCCAGCAGGGGAGGACTAGCGGGATTCACAGATACGCAGTATTTT. Protein product: CASRGGLAGFTDTQYF.

V usage is TRBV7-8 and J usage is TRBJ2-3, with 8 bases that match TRBD1. Germline CDR1 SGHVS, CDR2 FQNEAQ. The length of the CDR3 is 15 residues. The ends lost 3 bases at V and 0 bases at J; junction bases unmatched: 2. This CDR3 is CASSFRTGSTDTQYF. The CDR3 DNA is TGTGCCAGCAGCTTTCGGACAGGGAGCACAGATACGCAGTATTTT.

The chain links TRBV28 to TRBJ1-3; 7 bases map to TRBD1. The germline gives CDR1 MDHEN, CDR2 SYDVKM. The J segment lost 4 bases and the V segment lost 5 bases, leaving 5 bases of the junction unmatched. This CDR3 spans 14 amino acids. The DNA for the CDR3 is TGTGCCAGCAGTCTACGGACAGGCGGAAACACCATATATTTT. This codes for CASSLRTGGNTIYF.

This clone was observed a few times. The gene calls are TRBV6-1 and TRBJ1-5; the match to TRBD1 covers 8 bases. V was pared by 1 base and J by 3 bases, with 5 bases of the junction left unmatched. The germline CDR1 and CDR2 sequences are MNHNS and SASEGT. The CDR3 runs 16 residues. CDR3 sequence reads: CASSEVQGASNQPQHF. CDR3 coding DNA: TGTGCCAGCAGTGAAGTTCAGGGGGCCTCCAATCAGCCCCAGCATTTT.